This TCR beta chain emerged from a study of blood T cell repertoires in COVID-19. Whole-study context: COVID-19 samples from acute and convalescent phases originated in the United States, Italy and Spain. Sample material is recorded as cDNA or gDNA derived from T cells, B-cell-depleted T cells, or PBMCs.

The V end was cut by 0 bases, the J end by 7 bases, with 9 bases between. The CDR3 contains 14 residues. CDR1 is ENHRY, CDR2 SYGVKD, per germline. Study processing details: Amplification of reference gene primers was used by the study to estimate nucleated cell counts. The data were produced by immunoSEQ multiplex PCR, yet TCRdb's version contains in-frame clones alone and is incomplete. V and J calls and clone size come straight from that table; D and trimming were deduced from the DNA. Of 280,000 or so clones in the sample, approximately 83% were seen once. This sequence was found in a woman between 45 and 60 years old who had recovered from COVID-19. Sequencing was carried out using peripheral blood. The V gene is TRBV10-3, the J gene TRBJ2-2, with D perhaps matching TRBD1 (6 bases). The CDR3 nucleotides are TGTGCCATCAGTGAGTCGGGGGCGAACGGGGAGCTGTTTTTT. Protein sequence: CAISESGANGELFF.